This T cell receptor (beta chain) was documented in a study of T-cell reconstitution after alpha-beta-depleted transplantation in children. TCRbeta library construction was performed incorporating unique molecular identifiers. TCRdb called the PCR reads again in MiXCR, with one record for every CDR3 protein. The table has about 600,000 distinct CDR3 sequences, about 10% seen once. The sequence came from a human donor who donated a stem cell graft to a child with acute myeloid leukemia. The starting material was PBMCs from the stem cell graft donor, obtained from the stem cell graft.

CDR3 region: CSVRNGVTEQFF. The CDR3 DNA reads as TGCAGCGTGCGTAACGGGGTGACTGAGCAGTTCTTC. The chain joins TRBV29-1 to TRBJ2-1; TRBD2 is a possible D gene (5 bases). Trimming shortened V by 6 bases and J by 9 bases, and 15 bases separated the two germline ends. Germline loops: CDR1 SQVTM, CDR2 ANQGSEA. This CDR3 contains 12 residues.